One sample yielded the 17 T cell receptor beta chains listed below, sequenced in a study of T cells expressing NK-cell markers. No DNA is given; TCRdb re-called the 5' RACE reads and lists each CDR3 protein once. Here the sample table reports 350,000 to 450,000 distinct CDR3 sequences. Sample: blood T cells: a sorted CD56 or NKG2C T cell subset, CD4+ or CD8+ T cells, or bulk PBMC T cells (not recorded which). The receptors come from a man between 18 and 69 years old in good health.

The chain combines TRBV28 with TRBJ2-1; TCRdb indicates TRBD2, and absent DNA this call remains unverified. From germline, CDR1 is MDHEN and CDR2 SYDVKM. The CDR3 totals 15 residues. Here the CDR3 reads CASKPPSGGTNEQFF.

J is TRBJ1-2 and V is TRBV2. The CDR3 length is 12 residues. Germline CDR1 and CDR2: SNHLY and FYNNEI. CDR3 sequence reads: CASTHLGSGYTF.

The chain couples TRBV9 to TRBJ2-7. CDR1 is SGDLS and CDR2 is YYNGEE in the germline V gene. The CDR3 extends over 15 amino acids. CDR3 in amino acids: CASSVAAGTIYEQYF. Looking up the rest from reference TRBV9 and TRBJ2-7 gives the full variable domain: DSGVTQTPKHLITATGQRVTLRCSPRSGDLSVYWYQQSLDQGLQFLIQYYNGEERAKGNILERFSAQQFPDLHSELNLSSLELGDSALYFCASSVAAGTIYEQYFGPGTRLTVT.

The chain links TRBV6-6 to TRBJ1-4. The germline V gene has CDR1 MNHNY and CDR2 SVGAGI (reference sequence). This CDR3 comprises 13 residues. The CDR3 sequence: CASVSATNEKLFF.

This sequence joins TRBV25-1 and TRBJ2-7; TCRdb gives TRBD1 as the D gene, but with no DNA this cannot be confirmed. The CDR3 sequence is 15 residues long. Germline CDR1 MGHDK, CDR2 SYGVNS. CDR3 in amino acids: CASSERVRGAWEQYF.

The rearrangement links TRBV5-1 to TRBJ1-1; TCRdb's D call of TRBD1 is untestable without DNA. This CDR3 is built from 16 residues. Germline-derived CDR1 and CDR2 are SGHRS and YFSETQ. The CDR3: CASSSQWTGGVTEAFF.

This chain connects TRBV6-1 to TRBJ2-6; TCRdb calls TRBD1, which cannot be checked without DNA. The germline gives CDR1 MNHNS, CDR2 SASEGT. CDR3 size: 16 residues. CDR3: CASSRTGSSGANVLTF.

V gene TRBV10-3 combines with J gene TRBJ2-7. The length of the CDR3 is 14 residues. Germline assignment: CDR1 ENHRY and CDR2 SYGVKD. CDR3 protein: CAIPLLSSPYEQYF.

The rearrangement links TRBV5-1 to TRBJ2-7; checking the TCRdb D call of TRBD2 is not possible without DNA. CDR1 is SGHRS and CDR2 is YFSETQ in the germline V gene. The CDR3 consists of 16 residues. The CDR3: CASSLGGGAPTYEQYF.

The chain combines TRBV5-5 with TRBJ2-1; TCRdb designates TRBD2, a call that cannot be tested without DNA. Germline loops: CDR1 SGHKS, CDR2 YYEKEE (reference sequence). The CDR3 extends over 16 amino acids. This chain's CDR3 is CASSLWGGGATNEQFF. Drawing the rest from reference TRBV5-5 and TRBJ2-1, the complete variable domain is DAGVTQSPTHLIKTRGQQVTLRCSPISGHKSVSWYQQVLGQGPQFIFQYYEKEERGRGNFPDRFSARQFPNYSSELNVNALLLGDSALYLCASSLWGGGATNEQFFGPGTRLTVL.

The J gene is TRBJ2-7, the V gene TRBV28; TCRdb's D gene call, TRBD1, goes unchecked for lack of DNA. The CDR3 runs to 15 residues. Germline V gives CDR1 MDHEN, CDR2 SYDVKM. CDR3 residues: CASTRPLGQVYEQYF.

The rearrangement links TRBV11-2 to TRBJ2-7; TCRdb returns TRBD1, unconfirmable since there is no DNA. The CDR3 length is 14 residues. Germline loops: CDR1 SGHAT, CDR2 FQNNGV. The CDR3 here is CASRRPGGVYEQYF.

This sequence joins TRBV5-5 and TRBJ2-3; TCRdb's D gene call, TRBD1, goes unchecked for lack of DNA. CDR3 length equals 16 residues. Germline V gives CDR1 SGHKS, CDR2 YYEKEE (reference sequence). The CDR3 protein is CASSGGLLGTTDTQYF.

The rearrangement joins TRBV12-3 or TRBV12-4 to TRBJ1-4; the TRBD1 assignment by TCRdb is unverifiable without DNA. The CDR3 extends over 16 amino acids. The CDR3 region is CASSAYWTDGNEKLFF.

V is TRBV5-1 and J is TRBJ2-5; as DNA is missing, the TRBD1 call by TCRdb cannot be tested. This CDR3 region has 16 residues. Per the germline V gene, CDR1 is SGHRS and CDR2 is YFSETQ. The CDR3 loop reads CASSLELARGRETQYF.

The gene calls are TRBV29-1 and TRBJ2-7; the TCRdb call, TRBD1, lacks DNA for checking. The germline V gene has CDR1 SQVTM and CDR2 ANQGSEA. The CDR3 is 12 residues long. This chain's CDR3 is CSVALDSREQYF.

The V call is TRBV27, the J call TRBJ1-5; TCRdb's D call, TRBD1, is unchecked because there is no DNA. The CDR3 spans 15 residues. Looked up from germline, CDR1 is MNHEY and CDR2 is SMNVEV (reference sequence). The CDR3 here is CASSPRGGGNQPQHF.